This T cell receptor (beta chain) was obtained from a study of T cell responses to AZD1222 COVID-19 vaccine. Clones were sequenced by immunoSEQ multiplex PCR, and TCRdb holds only the in-frame ones, with some missing. The table shows about 160,000 clones, with over 75% occurring only once. Whole-study results and caveats: A reported finding is that nearly half of spike-specific TCRs target unmutated variant regions. Females made up more of the donors, who were largely white British, and clonal diversity may have come out too low.

Only a few counts were recorded for this clone. Its antigen remains unknown. V dropped 6 bases and J dropped 5 bases, with 10 bases sitting between them. CDR3 size: 12 residues. Specimen: peripheral blood, collected 28 days after the second AZD1222 dose. The rearrangement links TRBV12-3 or TRBV12-4 to TRBJ1-2; the D is unclear. The origin of this receptor is an adult who received the AZD1222 COVID-19 vaccine. The CDR3 loop reads CASSPGAYGYTF. CDR3 DNA: TGTGCCAGCAGCCCGGGAGCATATGGCTACACCTTC.